What follows are 26 T cell receptor beta chains derived from one specimen sequenced in a study of blood T cells in healthy people across ages. The authors ran a second PCR of 7 to 11 cycles using a sample-barcoded 5' primer and a J-beta primer mix. TCRdb reprocessed the 5' RACE reads with MiXCR, giving one entry per CDR3 protein. Among about 1 million distinct CDR3 sequences listed, around 43% were seen once. The sequencing sample was made of blood. These TCRs come from a woman aged 55-75 years in good health.

The chain carries TRBV28 and TRBJ2-3; D is perhaps TRBD2 (5 bases). The CDR3 totals 15 residues. Per the germline V gene, CDR1 is MDHEN and CDR2 is SYDVKM. Between the trimmed V and J ends, which lost 3 bases and 1 base, there was a span of 11 bases. The CDR3 region has the DNA TGTGCCAGCAGTTTTGTGGGAGAGCGCACAGATACGCAGTATTTT. This sequence encodes CASSFVGERTDTQYF.

This clonotype was seen more than once but under ten times. The rearrangement uses TRBV12-3 or TRBV12-4 and TRBJ2-5, with a tentative D call TRBD2 (5 bases). Trimming shortened V by 7 bases and J by 7 bases, and 13 bases separated the two germline ends. The CDR3 contains 12 residues. The CDR3 sequence is CASTGRGGTQYF. In DNA, the CDR3 is TGTGCCAGCACAGGACGTGGAGGGACCCAGTACTTC.

This clonotype has a handful of counts. V gene TRBV29-1 combines with J gene TRBJ2-7, with 10 bases that match TRBD2. Per the germline V gene, CDR1 is SQVTM and CDR2 is ANQGSEA. V lost 4 bases, J lost 3 bases, and 0 bases stayed unmatched. This CDR3 region has 12 residues. The CDR3 sequence is CSVASGGYEQYF. Written as DNA, the CDR3 is TGCAGCGTTGCTAGCGGGGGCTACGAGCAGTACTTC.

The chain links TRBV5-1 to TRBJ1-1; D possibly corresponds to TRBD1 (6 bases). The ends were cut back, 4 bases at V and 4 bases at J, with 14 bases in the middle. The length of the CDR3 is 14 residues. Germline CDR1 is SGHRS and CDR2 is YFSETQ. The DNA for the CDR3 is TGCGCCAGCAGCGGGTCAGCGGGGGCCACTGAAGCTTTCTTT. Its translation: CASSGSAGATEAFF.

This clonotype was detected only a few times. The chain has TRBV30 and TRBJ1-2; 8 nucleotides line up with TRBD1. V shed 5 bases, J shed 1 base, and the junction held 6 bases outside the gene matches. The V gene's germline CDR1 is GTSNPN and CDR2 SVGIG (reference sequence). The CDR3 loop spans 14 amino acids. In DNA, the CDR3 is TGTGCCTGGTACAGGGGGAGGTTTAACTATGGCTACACCTTC. Protein: CAWYRGRFNYGYTF.

The chain joins TRBV2 to TRBJ2-7; 8 bases map to TRBD1. Trimming took 5 bases from V and 1 from J; bases not matched to a gene: 10. Germline CDR1 is SNHLY and CDR2 is FYNNEI. The CDR3 covers 16 residues. CDR3 amino acids: CASSKTGAPLSYEQYF. In nucleotides, the CDR3 is TGTGCCAGCAGTAAGACAGGGGCGCCTTTGTCCTACGAGCAGTACTTC.

The sample holds a few counts of this clonotype. The chain uses TRBV15 and TRBJ2-5; 7 nucleotides agree with TRBD2. With the DNA end fitting TRBJ2-7 better, the J assignment may be wrong. Germline-derived CDR1 and CDR2 are LNHNV and YYDKDF (reference sequence). The CDR3 contains 17 residues. The CDR3 loop reads CATSRGPWRGNSYEQYF. CDR3 nucleotide sequence: TGTGCCACCAGCAGAGGCCCCTGGCGGGGGAACTCCTACGAGCAGTACTTC.

This clonotype was observed a few times. The CDR3 loop is CASSFGETGANVLTF. In nucleotides, the CDR3 is TGCGCCAGCAGCTTTGGGGAAACTGGGGCCAACGTCCTGACTTTC. V is TRBV5-1 and J is TRBJ2-6; D gene uncertain. Deletions cut 2 bases from V and 2 bases from J, with 8 bases between. The CDR3 is made up of 15 amino acids. The germline V gene encodes CDR1 SGHRS and CDR2 YFSETQ.

The chain is built from TRBV7-8 and TRBJ2-7, with 7 bases fitting TRBD2. Germline CDR1 reads SGHVS; CDR2 reads FQNEAQ. The CDR3 covers 17 residues. The ends lost 5 bases at V and 4 bases at J; junction bases unmatched: 17. The CDR3 coding sequence is TGTGCCAGCAGCCCGCCGGTGCGCCTAGCGGCACGTTACGAGCAGTACTTC. Protein sequence: CASSPPVRLAARYEQYF.

This chain links TRBV2 with TRBJ2-4; TRBD1 matches at 12 bases. Germline CDR1 reads SNHLY; CDR2 reads FYNNEI. There are 15 residues in the CDR3. Trimming cost V 6 bases and J 13 bases; bases outside gene matches: 13. The CDR3 reads CASRAGTGGFDEQYF. Written as DNA, the CDR3 is TGTGCCAGCAGAGCCGGGACAGGGGGCTTCGATGAGCAGTACTTC.

The chain carries TRBV14 and TRBJ2-1; a possible D gene is TRBD2 (6 bases). The V end lost 5 bases, the J end lost 8 bases, and 16 bases lay between the germline ends. The CDR3 extends over 14 amino acids. Germline V CDR1 and CDR2: SGHDN, FVKESK. This CDR3 reads CASSRVGGWDEQFF. CDR3 nucleotides: TGTGCCAGCAGCAGAGTGGGGGGTTGGGATGAGCAGTTCTTC.

This clonotype was detected only once. The chain couples TRBV18 to TRBJ2-7; TRBD2 agrees at 12 bases. This CDR3 is built from 16 residues. The J segment lost 7 bases and the V segment lost 2 bases, leaving 9 bases of the junction unmatched. Germline-derived CDR1 and CDR2 are KGHSH and LQKENI. CDR3 sequence (DNA): TGTGCCAGCTCACCAAAGACTAGCGGGAGTGGTAATGAGCAGTACTTC. Translated: CASSPKTSGSGNEQYF.

The chain links TRBV15 to TRBJ1-4, with D uncertain. V lost 5 bases and J 8 bases, leaving 21 bases between the germline ends. The CDR3 totals 16 residues. Per the germline V gene, CDR1 is LNHNV and CDR2 is YYDKDF (reference sequence). The CDR3 protein is CATSDSLGKYREKLFF. As DNA, the CDR3 is TGTGCCACCAGCGACTCCCTCGGGAAATATCGGGAAAAACTGTTTTTT.

The V and J genes are TRBV7-2 and TRBJ2-1; perhaps TRBD2 as D (6 bases). Deletions cut 5 bases from V and 0 bases from J, with 17 bases between. The CDR3 sequence is 17 residues long. Germline V lookup: CDR1 SGHTA, CDR2 FQGNSA. The CDR3 sequence is CASSPRLVPSSYNEQFF. The CDR3 DNA reads as TGTGCCAGCAGCCCCCGACTAGTCCCGTCCTCCTACAATGAGCAGTTCTTC.

The gene calls are TRBV10-3 and TRBJ2-6, with D uncertain. The CDR3 covers 17 residues. Germline values: CDR1 ENHRY, CDR2 SYGVKD. V was trimmed by 8 bases and J by 2 bases, leaving 19 bases between them. CDR3 amino acids: CAIAWDSSPTGANVLTF. CDR3 DNA sequence: TGTGCCATCGCCTGGGATTCCTCCCCCACTGGGGCCAACGTCCTGACTTTC.

This chain uses TRBV7-9 with TRBJ2-1; 10 nucleotides agree with TRBD2. CDR1 and CDR2 (germline): SEHNR, FQNEAQ (reference sequence). Trimming removed 5 bases from V and 5 bases from J; junction bases left unmatched: 9. The CDR3 covers 16 residues. CDR3: CASSPAWTSGNNEQFF. The CDR3 region has the DNA TGTGCCAGCAGCCCAGCATGGACTAGCGGAAACAATGAGCAGTTCTTC.

This clonotype was counted only a few times. The chain employs TRBV10-3 and TRBJ2-5; 7 bases align to TRBD1. Near its end, the DNA agrees better with TRBJ2-7, so the J call may be wrong. This CDR3 spans 13 amino acids. Germline lookup yields CDR1 ENHRY and CDR2 SYGVKD. The CDR3 is CAISVEGGGEQYF. DNA for the CDR3: TGTGCCATCAGTGTGGAAGGGGGCGGCGAGCAGTACTTC.

The V and J genes are TRBV7-8 and TRBJ2-3; TRBD1 or TRBD2 may be the D gene (5 bases each). V shed 4 bases and J shed 3 bases, with 23 bases lying between them. The CDR3 has 18 amino acids. Germline CDR1 is SGHVS and CDR2 is FQNEAQ. The chain's CDR3 is CASSSSRLGAFKTDTQYF. In nucleotides, the CDR3 is TGTGCCAGCAGCTCCTCTAGGCTCGGGGCCTTCAAAACAGATACGCAGTATTTT.

This clonotype was detected only a few times. V is TRBV5-1 and J is TRBJ2-4; D is unclear. The germline V gene encodes CDR1 SGHRS and CDR2 YFSETQ. There are 20 residues in the CDR3. V lost 1 base, J lost 0 bases, and 23 bases lay in between. In nucleotides, the CDR3 is TGCGCCAGCAGCTTGCACCCAGAACGGACCAATCAACAAGCCAAAAACATTCAGTACTTC. It is translated as CASSLHPERTNQQAKNIQYF.

The chain is built from TRBV20-1 and TRBJ2-3, with a tentative D call TRBD1 (6 bases). Germline V lookup: CDR1 DFQATT, CDR2 SNEGSKA (reference sequence). The CDR3 loop spans 13 amino acids. V was pared by 5 bases and J by 0 bases, with 9 bases between. Here the CDR3 reads CSAPGQSTDTQYF. Written as DNA, the CDR3 is TGCAGTGCTCCGGGACAAAGCACAGATACGCAGTATTTT.

The chain couples TRBV20-1 to TRBJ2-7, with 9 bases matching TRBD2. Germline V gene data show CDR1 as DFQATT and CDR2 as SNEGSKA (reference sequence). This CDR3 contains 14 residues. V was clipped by 0 bases and J by 2 bases; unmatched bases: 2. CDR3 nucleotides: TGCAGTGCTAGAGATCGACTAGCGGCCTACGAGCAGTACTTC. It translates to CSARDRLAAYEQYF.

This clonotype was recorded many times. The chain recombines TRBV29-1 with TRBJ2-7; 9 bases map to TRBD2. Losses at the gene ends were 4 bases for V and 0 bases for J; bases not matched to a gene: 4. CDR3 length: 14 residues. Germline CDR1 reads SQVTM; CDR2 reads ANQGSEA. The CDR3 nucleotides read TGCAGCGTTGCACTAGCGGGCGTCTCCTACGAGCAGTACTTC. Its protein is CSVALAGVSYEQYF.

The chain recombines TRBV6-5 with TRBJ1-2; perhaps TRBD1 as D (6 bases). Germline CDR1 is MNHEY and CDR2 is SVGAGI. The CDR3 has 15 amino acids. V lost 5 bases to trimming and J lost 4 bases, with 17 bases between them. CDR3 sequence reads: CASSPGRGGVYGYTF. CDR3 DNA: TGTGCCAGCAGTCCCGGTAGAGGGGGAGTCTATGGCTACACCTTC.

The table lists this clonotype with a few counts. The chain employs TRBV15 and TRBJ2-7, with D uncertain. Gene TRBJ2-5 matches the end of the DNA better, so the J call may be wrong. The CDR3 has 15 residues. CDR1 is LNHNV, CDR2 YYDKDF, per germline (reference sequence). In DNA, the CDR3 is TGTGCCACCAGCAGAGATGGGGTGACGTGGGAGACCCAGTACTTC. This translates into CATSRDGVTWETQYF.

The gene calls are TRBV5-5 and TRBJ2-1; 10 nucleotides align to TRBD1. This CDR3 is built from 14 residues. V lost 4 bases and J lost 6; bases outside the gene matches: 4. Germline CDR1 reads SGHKS; CDR2 reads YYEKEE (reference sequence). The CDR3, as DNA: TGTGCCAGCAGCCGGACAGGGGGTCCCAATGAGCAGTTCTTC. This encodes CASSRTGGPNEQFF.

This chain links TRBV20-1 with TRBJ1-4, with D possibly TRBD1 on 6 matching bases. Germline CDR1 is DFQATT and CDR2 is SNEGSKA (reference sequence). The CDR3 has 12 residues. V was clipped by 3 bases and J by 6 bases, with 8 bases between them. CDR3 residues: CSARGAYEKLFF. The CDR3 DNA reads TGCAGTGCTAGGGGGGCTTATGAAAAACTGTTTTTT.